The 2 T cell receptor beta chains presented below share a single source sample, sequenced in a study of identical twins. TCRdb re-called the 5' RACE reads through MiXCR, storing one row per CDR3 protein. The profile shows 250,000 to 300,000 distinct CDR3 sequences, around 9.7% of them singletons. These sequences were also reported in another study, on yellow fever vaccine responses in identical twins.

Sequenced material: CD8+ T cells sorted from blood. Every receptor here comes from a woman aged 18-29 years in good health.

This clonotype showed up just a few times. The chain couples TRBV7-9 to TRBJ1-5; D remains ambiguous. Germline values: CDR1 SEHNR, CDR2 FQNEAQ (reference sequence). V lost 2 bases and J 5 bases, leaving 7 bases between the germline ends. The CDR3 consists of 13 residues. CDR3 region: CASSLRSDQPQHF. Here the CDR3 DNA reads TGTGCCAGCAGCTTACGGAGCGATCAGCCCCAGCATTTT.

The V call is TRBV4-3, the J call TRBJ1-1, with D possibly matching TRBD1 (5 bases). V shed 6 bases and J shed 0 bases, with 14 bases lying between them. Germline V gene lookup returns CDR1 LGHNA and CDR2 YSLEER. The CDR3 consists of 15 residues. This CDR3 is CASRVRASLNTEAFF. The CDR3 DNA reads TGCGCCAGCAGGGTCAGGGCCAGCTTGAACACTGAAGCTTTCTTT.